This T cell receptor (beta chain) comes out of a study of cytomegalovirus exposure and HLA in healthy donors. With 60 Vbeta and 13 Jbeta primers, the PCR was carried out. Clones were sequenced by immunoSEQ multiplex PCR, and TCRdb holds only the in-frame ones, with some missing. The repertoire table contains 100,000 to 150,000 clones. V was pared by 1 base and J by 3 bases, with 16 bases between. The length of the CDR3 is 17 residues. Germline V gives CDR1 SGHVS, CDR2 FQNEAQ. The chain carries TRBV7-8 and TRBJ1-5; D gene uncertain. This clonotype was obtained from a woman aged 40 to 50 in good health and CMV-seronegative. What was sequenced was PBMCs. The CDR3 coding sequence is TGTGCCAGCAGCTTAGAGGGCGGCCTCGGGGTCAATCAGCCCCAGCATTTT. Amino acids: CASSLEGGLGVNQPQHF.